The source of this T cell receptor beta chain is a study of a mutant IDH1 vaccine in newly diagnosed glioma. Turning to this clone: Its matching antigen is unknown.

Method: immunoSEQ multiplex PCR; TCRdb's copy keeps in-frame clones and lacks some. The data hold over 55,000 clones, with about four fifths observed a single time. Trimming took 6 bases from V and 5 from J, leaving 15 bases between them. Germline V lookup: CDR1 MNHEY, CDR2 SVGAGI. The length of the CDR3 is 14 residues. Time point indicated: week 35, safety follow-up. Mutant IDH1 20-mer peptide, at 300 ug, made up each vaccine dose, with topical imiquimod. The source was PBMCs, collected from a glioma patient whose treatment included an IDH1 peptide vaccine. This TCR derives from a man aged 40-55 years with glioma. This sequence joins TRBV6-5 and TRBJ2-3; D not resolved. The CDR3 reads CASRRYSRGDTQYF. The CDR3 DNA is TGTGCCAGCAGGCGCTACTCTAGAGGAGATACGCAGTATTTT.